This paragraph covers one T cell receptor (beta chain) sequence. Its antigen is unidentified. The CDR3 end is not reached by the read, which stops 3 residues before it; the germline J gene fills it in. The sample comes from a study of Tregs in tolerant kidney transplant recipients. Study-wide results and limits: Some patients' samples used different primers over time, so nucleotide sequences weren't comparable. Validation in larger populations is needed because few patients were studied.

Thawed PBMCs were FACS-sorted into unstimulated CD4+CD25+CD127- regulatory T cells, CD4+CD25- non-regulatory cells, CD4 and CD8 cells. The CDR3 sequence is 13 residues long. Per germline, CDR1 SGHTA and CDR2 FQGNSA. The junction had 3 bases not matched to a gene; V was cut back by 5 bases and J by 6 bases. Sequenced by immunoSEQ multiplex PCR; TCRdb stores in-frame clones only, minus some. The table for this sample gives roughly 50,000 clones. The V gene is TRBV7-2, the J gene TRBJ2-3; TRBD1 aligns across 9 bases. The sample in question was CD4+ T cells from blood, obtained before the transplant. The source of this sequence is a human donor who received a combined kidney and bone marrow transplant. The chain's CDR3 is CASSTGGADTQYF. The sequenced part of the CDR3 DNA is TGTGCCAGCAGCACAGGGGGCGCGGATACG. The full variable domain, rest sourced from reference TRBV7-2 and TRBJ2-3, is GAGVSQSPSNKVTEKGKDVELRCDPISGHTALYWYRQSLGQGLEFLIYFQGNSAPDKSGLPSDRFSAERTGGSVSTLTIQRTQQEDSAVYLCASSTGGADTQYFGPGTRLTVL.